One sample yielded the 32 T cell receptor beta chains listed below, sequenced in a study of cytomegalovirus exposure and HLA in healthy donors. TCRdb's copy holds only in-frame clones and misses some; the assay was immunoSEQ multiplex PCR. The sample comprises more than 95,000 clones, roughly 87% of which are singletons, and 1.1% rests with the top ten. The sample consisted of PBMCs. The receptors here all came from a woman in her late teens or twenties in good health and CMV-seronegative.

The chain couples TRBV5-1 to TRBJ1-4, with 9 bases identical to TRBD1. This CDR3 has 16 amino acids. From germline, CDR1 is SGHRS and CDR2 YFSETQ. Unmatched junction bases numbered 10, after V lost 3 bases and J lost 7 bases. CDR3 sequence: CASSWDRVNDGEKLFF. The CDR3 nucleotides are TGCGCCAGCAGCTGGGACAGGGTGAATGATGGTGAAAAACTGTTTTTT.

The chain employs TRBV6-1 and TRBJ1-3; perhaps TRBD1 as D (6 bases). V shed 4 bases and J shed 0 bases, with 10 bases lying between them. Germline V gene lookup returns CDR1 MNHNS and CDR2 SASEGT. This CDR3 is built from 15 residues. Here the CDR3 reads CASSVDRSSGNTIYF. CDR3 DNA: TGTGCCAGCAGTGTTGACAGGAGCTCTGGAAACACCATATATTTT.

The chain carries TRBV10-2 and TRBJ2-5, with TRBD2 matching over 10 bases. CDR3 length: 14 residues. Germline assignment: CDR1 WSHSY and CDR2 SAAADI. V dropped 4 bases and J dropped 6; count of bases not matched to a gene: 5. This chain's CDR3 is CASSAAGGPKTQYF. The DNA of the CDR3 is TGCGCCAGCAGTGCAGCGGGGGGGCCGAAGACCCAGTACTTC.

This sequence joins TRBV5-8 and TRBJ1-5; 8 nucleotides line up with TRBD1. Trimming took 4 bases from V and 6 from J; bases not matched to a gene: 12. From germline, CDR1 is SGHTS and CDR2 YDEGEE. The CDR3 loop spans 16 amino acids. CDR3 nucleotides: TGTGCCAGCAGCCGAAGGGGGCAGGGGGCAGGTCAGCCCCAGCATTTT. It codes for CASSRRGQGAGQPQHF.

V usage is TRBV20-1 and J usage is TRBJ2-7; TRBD2 is a possible D gene (7 bases). The germline V and J ends were trimmed by 6 bases and 5 bases, with 11 bases remaining between them. Germline V gives CDR1 DFQATT, CDR2 SNEGSKA (reference sequence). This CDR3 has 11 residues. The CDR3 spells CSAKGGDEQYV. CDR3 DNA: TGCAGTGCGAAGGGGGGGGACGAGCAGTACGTC.

This clone came up a few times. The gene calls are TRBV19 and TRBJ1-2; D call uncertain. CDR1 is LNHDA, CDR2 SQIVND, per germline (reference sequence). The CDR3 totals 14 residues. The V end lost 4 bases, the J end lost 1 base, and 10 bases lay between the germline ends. In DNA, the CDR3 is TGTGCCAGTAGTACTCACGGTGGTAACTATGGCTACACCTTC. Translating gives CASSTHGGNYGYTF.

This clone appeared a single time. The V call is TRBV6-5, the J call TRBJ2-2; no reliable D call. With 2 bases removed from V and 4 bases from J, the gap between germline ends came to 8 bases. The length of the CDR3 is 14 residues. From germline, CDR1 is MNHEY and CDR2 SVGAGI. CDR3 protein: CASSYAYVTGELFF. CDR3 DNA: TGTGCCAGCAGTTACGCGTATGTCACCGGGGAGCTGTTTTTT.

This sequence joins TRBV28 and TRBJ2-1; 8 nucleotides line up with TRBD2. Germline CDR1 is MDHEN and CDR2 is SYDVKM. The V gene end was trimmed by 4 bases and the J gene end by 4 bases; junction bases not matched to a gene: 6. This CDR3 region has 15 residues. CDR3 residues: CASSYPSGPYNEQFF. CDR3 nucleotide sequence: TGTGCCAGCAGTTACCCTAGCGGGCCTTACAATGAGCAGTTCTTC.

This chain uses TRBV7-9 with TRBJ1-1; no clear D. The V end was cut by 5 bases, the J end by 4 bases, with 17 bases between. The CDR3 is 15 amino acids. The germline CDR1 and CDR2 sequences are SEHNR and FQNEAQ (reference sequence). The CDR3 region is CASSQSTALGTEAFF. DNA of the CDR3: TGTGCCAGCAGCCAAAGTACAGCTCTGGGCACTGAAGCTTTCTTT.

The J gene is TRBJ2-7, the V gene TRBV18, with TRBD1 identical over 11 bases. The trim removed 5 bases at V and 5 bases at J, leaving 2 bases unmatched. The CDR3 length is 13 residues. CDR1 and CDR2 from the germline V gene are KGHSH and LQKENI. CDR3 nucleotides: TGTGCCAGCTCAAGGGACAGGGGGGACGAGCAGTACGTC. Amino acid sequence: CASSRDRGDEQYV.

This sequence joins TRBV11-2 and TRBJ2-7, with 9 positions matching TRBD1. The germline gives CDR1 SGHAT, CDR2 FQNNGV. This CDR3 is built from 14 residues. The V gene end was trimmed by 4 bases and the J gene end by 7 bases; junction bases not matched to a gene: 8. For the CDR3, the DNA is TGTGCCAGCAGCTACAGGGGGCGCGGATGGGAGCAGTACGTC. This sequence encodes CASSYRGRGWEQYV.

The chain carries TRBV11-2 and TRBJ1-1, with 10 positions matching TRBD1. The trim removed 5 bases at V and 5 bases at J, leaving 5 bases unmatched. CDR1 is SGHAT and CDR2 is FQNNGV in the germline V gene. This CDR3 is built from 14 residues. In DNA form, the CDR3 reads TGTGCCAGCAGCCGACAGGGGGCCCGGACTGAAGCTTTCTTT. Protein sequence: CASSRQGARTEAFF. Based on the CDR3 plus reference TRBV11-2 and TRBJ1-1, the full variable domain is EAGVAQSPRYKIIEKRQSVAFWCNPISGHATLYWYQQILGQGPKLLIQFQNNGVVDDSQLPKDRFSAERLKGVDSTLKIQPAKLEDSAVYLCASSRQGARTEAFFGQGTRLTVV.

This clone occurred once. The genes are TRBV9 and TRBJ2-1, with a possible D match to TRBD1 (6 bases). CDR1 and CDR2 from the germline V gene are SGDLS and YYNGEE. CDR3 length: 12 residues. The V end was cut by 5 bases, the J end by 7 bases, with 10 bases between. The CDR3 is CASRGAENEQFF. The CDR3 DNA reads as TGTGCCAGCAGGGGGGCGGAAAATGAGCAGTTCTTC.

The J gene is TRBJ2-1, the V gene TRBV4-2; 8 bases agree with TRBD2. This CDR3 has 15 amino acids. The trim removed 8 bases at V and 3 bases at J, leaving 9 bases unmatched. The V gene's germline CDR1 is LGHNA and CDR2 YNFKEQ. The CDR3 DNA is TGTGCCAGCGCCGGGGGGGACCCCCTCTACAATGAGCAGTTCTTC. Translating gives CASAGGDPLYNEQFF.

In DNA, the CDR3 is TGTGCCAGCAGCCCTACTAGCGGGAGGGCCAATGAGCAGTTCTTC. This codes for CASSPTSGRANEQFF. The gene calls are TRBV2 and TRBJ2-1; the match to TRBD2 covers 13 bases. CDR3 length: 15 amino acids. Trimming removed 6 bases from V and 6 bases from J; junction bases left unmatched: 5. The germline CDR1 and CDR2 sequences are SNHLY and FYNNEI.

This clone has just one count. The rearrangement links TRBV29-1 to TRBJ1-2; D not resolved. Trimming shortened V by 5 bases and J by 6 bases, and 4 bases separated the two germline ends. Germline CDR1 SQVTM, CDR2 ANQGSEA. The CDR3 runs 9 residues. CDR3 in DNA: TGCAGCGTTACAGATGGCTACACCTTC. This codes for CSVTDGYTF.

The chain is built from TRBV29-1 and TRBJ2-1, with 11 bases matching TRBD2. V dropped 7 bases and J dropped 9; count of bases not matched to a gene: 11. Per germline, CDR1 SQVTM and CDR2 ANQGSEA. The CDR3 is made up of 14 amino acids. CDR3 nucleotides: TGCAGCGCAGTACCTAGCGGGGGGCCAATTGAGCAGTTCTTC. It translates to CSAVPSGGPIEQFF.

This clone has more than one count but fewer than ten. The rearrangement links TRBV4-1 to TRBJ1-4, with 12 bases identical to TRBD1. CDR3 length: 16 residues. Germline lookup yields CDR1 MGHRA and CDR2 YSYEKL. With V trimmed by 0 bases and J by 8 bases, 4 bases remained unmatched. The DNA for the CDR3 is TGCGCCAGCAGCCAAGATAGAGGGACAGGGGGCGAAAAACTGTTTTTT. This encodes CASSQDRGTGGEKLFF.

This rearrangement joins TRBV28 to TRBJ2-7; 7 bases line up with TRBD1. This CDR3 contains 12 residues. Germline CDR1 reads MDHEN; CDR2 reads SYDVKM. Losses at the gene ends were 10 bases for V and 3 bases for J; bases not matched to a gene: 6. The CDR3 reads CATTGQLYEQYV. For the CDR3, the DNA is TGTGCCACAACGGGACAGCTCTACGAGCAGTACGTC.

The chain recombines TRBV27 with TRBJ2-7, with a tentative D call TRBD2 (5 bases). V lost 1 base and J lost 2, with 6 bases in between. Germline V lookup: CDR1 MNHEY, CDR2 SMNVEV (reference sequence). CDR3 length equals 13 residues. The CDR3 is CASSLLGAYEQYF. CDR3 nucleotide sequence: TGTGCCAGCAGTTTATTGGGAGCCTACGAGCAGTACTTC.

The CDR3 here is CASSNSVYEQYV. CDR3 coding DNA: TGTGCCAGCAGTAACAGTGTCTACGAGCAGTACGTC. The chain employs TRBV11-2 and TRBJ2-7; no clear D. Trimming removed 6 bases at V and 3 bases at J, with 9 bases between. CDR1 is SGHAT, CDR2 FQNNGV, per germline. The CDR3 sequence is 12 residues long.

The chain employs TRBV7-6 and TRBJ2-2; a possible D gene is TRBD2 (6 bases). The CDR3 covers 14 residues. V was pared by 5 bases and J by 1 base, with 8 bases between. Germline lookup yields CDR1 SGHVS and CDR2 FNYEAQ. CDR3: CASSPGGNTGELFF. As DNA, the CDR3 is TGTGCCAGCAGCCCCGGGGGGAACACCGGGGAGCTGTTTTTT.

This chain uses TRBV5-1 with TRBJ2-3; the match to TRBD2 covers 7 bases. The CDR3 has 17 amino acids. After removal of 4 bases from V and 0 bases from J, the junction contained 11 bases not matched to a gene. Germline CDR1 and CDR2: SGHRS and YFSETQ. In DNA form, the CDR3 reads TGCGCCAGCAGCCGGAAGACTAGCAGATCTAGCACAGATACGCAGTATTTT. Residues: CASSRKTSRSSTDTQYF.

This chain uses TRBV2 with TRBJ2-7; maybe TRBD2 (5 bases). V lost 2 bases, J lost 0 bases, and 14 bases lay in between. There are 16 residues in the CDR3. Per the germline V gene, CDR1 is SNHLY and CDR2 is FYNNEI. The CDR3 DNA reads as TGTGCCAGCAGTGAACGTGAATCCGGGAACTCCTACGAGCAGTACTTC. Amino acid sequence: CASSERESGNSYEQYF.

The chain couples TRBV30 to TRBJ1-5; the D gene is possibly TRBD1 (5 bases). The germline V gene has CDR1 GTSNPN and CDR2 SVGIG (reference sequence). This CDR3 has 14 residues. V was cut by 7 bases and J by 0 bases, with 13 bases left in between. The CDR3 nucleotides read TGTGCCTTCTCCCGCGGGGCTAGCAATCAGCCCCAGCATTTT. Its protein product is CAFSRGASNQPQHF.

CDR3 coding DNA: TGTGCCAGCAGTTTGGTTGCCGGCGACTGGGCCCTCCACTTT. Translated, it gives CASSLVAGDWALHF. The chain links TRBV28 to TRBJ1-6; no definite D call. V lost 3 bases, J lost 14 bases, and 17 bases lay in between. The germline V gene encodes CDR1 MDHEN and CDR2 SYDVKM. This CDR3 is built from 14 residues.

The chain carries TRBV7-9 and TRBJ2-5, with 7 bases lining up with TRBD2. This CDR3 region has 12 residues. Losses at the gene ends were 7 bases for V and 9 bases for J; bases not matched to a gene: 8. Germline V gives CDR1 SEHNR, CDR2 FQNEAQ (reference sequence). This CDR3 reads CASNTGGPPQYF. The DNA for the CDR3 is TGTGCCAGCAACACGGGGGGACCGCCCCAGTACTTC.

This chain connects TRBV13 to TRBJ1-2; unclear D gene. V dropped 0 bases and J dropped 2 bases, with 22 bases sitting between them. Germline V gene lookup returns CDR1 PRHDT and CDR2 FYEKMQ (reference sequence). There are 19 residues in the CDR3. CDR3 coding DNA: TGTGCCAGCAGCTTAGGCGTGGGAGGTGGCGAGGTTGGGAACTATGGCTACACCTTC. Its translation is CASSLGVGGGEVGNYGYTF.

The chain is built from TRBV7-9 and TRBJ1-2, with D uncertain. CDR1 and CDR2 from the germline V gene are SEHNR and FQNEAQ (reference sequence). Between the trimmed V and J ends, which lost 4 bases and 1 base, there was a span of 16 bases. The CDR3 extends over 16 amino acids. In DNA, the CDR3 is TGTGCCAGCAGCTCATCCTCAGAGACTCTTAACTATGGCTACACCTTC. Translating it yields CASSSSSETLNYGYTF.

In DNA, the CDR3 is TGCGCCAGCAGATTAGCGGGAGAAGATACGCAGTATTTT. This sequence encodes CASRLAGEDTQYF. The chain combines TRBV10-1 with TRBJ2-3; the match to TRBD2 covers 9 bases. V gave up 6 bases and J gave up 5 bases; unmatched junction bases: 3. The length of the CDR3 is 13 residues. Germline CDR1 and CDR2: WNHNN and SYGVQD (reference sequence).

V gene TRBV2 combines with J gene TRBJ2-1; 8 bases match TRBD2. The germline CDR1 and CDR2 sequences are SNHLY and FYNNEI. The CDR3 sequence is 15 residues long. Trimming took 1 base from V and 8 from J; bases not matched to a gene: 7. The CDR3 sequence is CASSEVSGGPDEQFF. In DNA form, the CDR3 reads TGTGCCAGCAGTGAAGTGTCGGGGGGGCCGGATGAGCAGTTCTTC.

V is TRBV4-3 and J is TRBJ2-2; D possibly corresponds to TRBD2 (6 bases). This CDR3 region has 15 residues. Germline V gene sequence: CDR1 LGHNA, CDR2 YSLEER. V dropped 1 base and J dropped 3 bases, with 9 bases sitting between them. This CDR3 reads CASSQAGVDTGELFF. The CDR3 DNA follows: TGCGCCAGCAGCCAAGCGGGAGTAGACACCGGGGAGCTGTTTTTT.